A selection of T cell receptor beta chains follows, all from one sample in a study of T cells after yellow fever vaccination. MiXCR, applied by TCRdb to the 5' RACE reads, yields one record per CDR3 protein. The profile shows about 75,000 distinct CDR3 sequences, approximately 7.3% of them singletons. The input for sequencing was CD8+ T cells sorted from PBMCs, taken 10 days after the first yellow fever vaccination. The receptor set was obtained from a man younger than 35 who received the YFV17D yellow fever vaccine. CDR3s include the opening cysteine and the closing phenylalanine or tryptophan. D genes are given only for firm matches.

V: TRBV6-6; D: NA; J: TRBJ2-1; CDR3: CASSLKLWEQFF
V: TRBV6-2/TRBV6-3; D: TRBD2; J: TRBJ2-5; CDR3: CASSYPIGSGEQETQYF
V: TRBV6-5; D: TRBD2; J: TRBJ2-2; CDR3: CASSYSRLASNTGELFF
V: TRBV29-1; D: TRBD2; J: TRBJ2-1; CDR3: CSVEEPRRGDHNEQFF
V: TRBV7-2; D: NA; J: TRBJ2-5; CDR3: CASSLVTVAETQYF
V: TRBV7-2; D: NA; J: TRBJ1-1; CDR3: CASSGGRDNTEAFF
V: TRBV11-1; D: NA; J: TRBJ2-5; CDR3: CASSFKPPSSARVWTQYF
V: TRBV4-3; D: NA; J: TRBJ2-7; CDR3: CASSEGPGHNYEQYF
V: TRBV7-9; D: NA; J: TRBJ2-3; CDR3: CASSTPSLSTDTQYF
V: TRBV5-4; D: NA; J: TRBJ1-1; CDR3: CASSFGGSDTEAFF
V: TRBV6-5; D: TRBD2; J: TRBJ2-1; CDR3: CASSYSSGLVSYNEQFF
V: TRBV27; D: NA; J: TRBJ1-6; CDR3: CASSPTSNSPLHF
V: TRBV5-4; D: TRBD2; J: TRBJ2-7; CDR3: CASSSESGDGGYEQYF
V: TRBV5-4; D: NA; J: TRBJ2-1; CDR3: CASSPRKGGRNEQFF
V: TRBV4-2; D: TRBD2; J: TRBJ2-7; CDR3: CASSQDLYRGGTSYEQYF
V: TRBV7-9; D: NA; J: TRBJ2-1; CDR3: CASSPNEQFF
V: TRBV21-1; D: NA; J: TRBJ1-6; CDR3: CARLNRDSTDSYNSPLHF
V: TRBV12-3/TRBV12-4; D: TRBD2; J: TRBJ2-7; CDR3: CASRGGVSYEQYF
V: TRBV7-3; D: NA; J: TRBJ2-1; CDR3: CASSPGDAGDNEQFF
V: TRBV10-3; D: NA; J: TRBJ1-1; CDR3: CAISDPMRGNTEAFF
V: TRBV20-1; D: NA; J: TRBJ2-3; CDR3: CSARDDQGTDTQYF
V: TRBV5-6; D: NA; J: TRBJ1-4; CDR3: CASSPGGLSGSEKLFF
V: TRBV18; D: NA; J: TRBJ2-1; CDR3: CASSPGEGAVEQFF
V: TRBV7-2; D: NA; J: TRBJ1-1; CDR3: CASSPTGGPEAFF
V: TRBV23-1; D: NA; J: TRBJ2-7; CDR3: CASSQPSVKGLHEQYF
V: TRBV5-1; D: NA; J: TRBJ2-1; CDR3: CASSSPRVGAVTYNEQFF
V: TRBV9; D: NA; J: TRBJ2-1; CDR3: CASSLKGYNEMQFF
V: TRBV7-9; D: NA; J: TRBJ2-7; CDR3: CASNHGRGANEQYF
V: TRBV20-1; D: TRBD2; J: TRBJ2-2; CDR3: CSARDPGGVTGELFF
V: TRBV5-1; D: NA; J: TRBJ1-5; CDR3: CASSLGPGYSNQPQHF
V: TRBV5-1; D: TRBD1; J: TRBJ2-7; CDR3: CASSAGQGSHYEQYF
V: TRBV7-9; D: NA; J: TRBJ1-4; CDR3: CASSLAVPSPGKLFF
V: TRBV7-9; D: NA; J: TRBJ2-5; CDR3: CASSTPARETQYF
V: TRBV7-3; D: NA; J: TRBJ2-1; CDR3: CASSTRGGVSYNEQFF
V: TRBV25-1; D: TRBD1; J: TRBJ2-5; CDR3: CASSEQGASETQYF
V: TRBV12-3/TRBV12-4; D: NA; J: TRBJ2-2; CDR3: CAGGTANTGELFF
V: TRBV12-3/TRBV12-4; D: NA; J: TRBJ2-7; CDR3: CASSSSTGFYEQYF
V: TRBV4-2; D: NA; J: TRBJ1-2; CDR3: CASSPDTFNYGYTF
V: TRBV28; D: NA; J: TRBJ2-1; CDR3: CASSPLPGHEQFF
V: TRBV9; D: NA; J: TRBJ1-1; CDR3: CASSVESMNTEAFF
V: TRBV12-3/TRBV12-4; D: NA; J: TRBJ1-2; CDR3: CASSPSPGLLLYGYTF
V: TRBV9; D: NA; J: TRBJ2-5; CDR3: CASSVGRRYQETQYF
V: TRBV7-9; D: TRBD2; J: TRBJ2-5; CDR3: CASNQAGGVAETQYF
V: TRBV27; D: NA; J: TRBJ1-4; CDR3: CASSLAAYATNEKLFF
V: TRBV12-3/TRBV12-4; D: TRBD1; J: TRBJ1-1; CDR3: CASSLTGGRAEAFF
V: TRBV2; D: NA; J: TRBJ2-1; CDR3: CASSGPGRSNEQFF
V: TRBV6-5; D: TRBD2; J: TRBJ2-3; CDR3: CASSLTSGGTTDTQYF
V: TRBV12-3/TRBV12-4; D: NA; J: TRBJ1-2; CDR3: CASSPTGPQTYYGYTF
V: TRBV7-9; D: TRBD2; J: TRBJ2-3; CDR3: CASSLMLAASTDTQYF
V: TRBV20-1; D: TRBD2; J: TRBJ2-5; CDR3: CSAKLLAGAFQETQYF
V: TRBV3-1; D: NA; J: TRBJ1-6; CDR3: CASSQDPGYSYNSPLHF